Described below is a single T cell receptor (beta chain) sequence and its context. This clone was observed at least ten times. Its antigen is unknown. Because the receptor is murine, the gene names and germline sequences shown are mouse ones. The sequenced fragment ends 4 residues before the CDR3 boundary, so the rest is inferred from the germline J gene. The data derive from a study of CD8+ T cells in alopecia areata (dated by TCRdb to 2017 to 2018). Context from the whole study: Female C3H/HeJ recipients, 7-10 weeks old, were grafted with skin from C3H/HeJ donors with spontaneous alopecia (roughly 6-13 months old). To study T cell clonal expansion in alopecia areata, the researchers applied high-throughput TCRbeta sequencing to both the C3H/HeJ mouse model and human patients. Human TCRbeta sequencing covered scalp tissue and sorted CD4+ and CD8+ peripheral blood T cells from patchy and totalis/universalis alopecia areata patients and healthy controls. Scalp clonality was compared across normal scalp (n=4), patchy alopecia areata scalp (n=8), and alopecia totalis/universalis scalp (n=8). RNA was extracted with the PAXgene miRNA kit for fixed scalp, the miRNeasy kit for PBMCs, and the RNeasy kit for mouse skin. TCRbeta CDR3 regions were amplified by immunoSEQ multiplex PCR using 35 Vbeta forward and 13 Jbeta reverse primers. Study-level results and caveats: Resident alphabeta T cells in normal human skin are also sequenced, complicating scalp TCR repertoire analysis, unlike mouse skin dominated by gammadelta T cells. Compared with normal scalp, lesional scalp had higher clonality and more expanded CD8+ clones, particularly in alopecia totalis/universalis, a pattern that suggests antigenic drive. Compared with mice, TCR sequences shared between patients were less clear, possibly partly because of HLA diversity across the patient population.

The germline V gene (reference sequence) gives CDR1 as NSQYPW and CDR2 as LRSPGD. From the cysteine through the phenylalanine, the CDR3 covers 11 amino acids. The DNA shown is the part of the CDR3 that was read: 21 bases, in frame from base 1. V and J are truncated by 6 bases and 3 bases respectively, leaving an intervening sequence of 6 bases. The receptor library was made with the immunoSEQ multiplex PCR assay. For TCR sequencing, RNA was extracted from every sample and reverse transcribed into cDNA to serve as template. First-strand cDNA was synthesized with SuperScript III using a 2:1 mix of oligo-dT and random hexamers. A synthetic immune receptor repertoire was used to gauge amplification bias, and whatever bias remained was removed computationally. Sequencing of the libraries was done on Illumina HiSeq with 60 bp reads that cover the CDR3, reading from J toward V. In the source study's methods: Raw reads were preprocessed for error removal, and CDR3 was defined according to IMGT conventions as running from the conserved cysteine to phenylalanine. To get clonality, Shannon entropy was normalized by log2 of the number of productive unique TCRs and the result was subtracted from 1. CD4 or CD8 identity of scalp clones was inferred by cross-referencing scalp TCRbeta sequences with sorted blood CD4 and CD8 repertoires. The table was pulled from immuneACCESS by TCRdb, which kept in-frame rearrangements only. Such tables lose some clones; where checked, under half of the loss comes from unresolved V genes, and the rest has no known cause. That table gives V, J and clone size, and the DNA gave D and trimming. This sample was tabulated with some 2,600 clones, among which there are no singletons. The ten top clones hold 40% to 65% of the sample.

This receptor chain uses TRBV1 and TRBJ2-7; possibly the D gene is TRBD1, per 5 matching bases. The source is a C3H/HeJ mouse with alopecia areata. In terms of MHC, this strain is H2-k. Sequences were obtained from lesional skin. CDR3 DNA, as far as it was read: TGCACCTGCAGAGACAGCTAT. Its protein is CTCRDSY. The whole CDR3 sequence reads CTCRDSYEQYF.